This T cell receptor beta chain was profiled in a study of vaccination and CD4 T cells after COVID-19. Germline values: CDR1 SGHAT, CDR2 FQNNGV. This CDR3 is 12 amino acids long. V was trimmed by 2 bases and J by 9 bases, leaving 9 bases between them. Concerning this clonotype: No antigen is known for it.

The Oncomine TCR Beta short-read assay was applied to DNA of cultured CD4+ T cells. A single record per CDR3 protein comes from TCRdb applying MiXCR to the PCR reads. The table lists around 9,200 distinct CDR3 sequences, roughly 42% of them singletons, with about 12% in the top ten. The treatment is: approximately nine-day PBMC culture with coronavirus spike peptide pools or control peptides (ViraFEST assay). The rearrangement uses TRBV11-2 and TRBJ2-3, with a tentative D call TRBD1 (5 bases). This receptor was identified in a human donor who had recovered from COVID-19. Material: CD4+ T cells from blood, cultured in vitro. The chain's CDR3 is CASSLPQGTQYF. CDR3 DNA sequence: TGTGCCAGCAGCTTACCCCAGGGAACGCAGTATTTT. The full variable domain, with the rest looked up from reference TRBV11-2 and TRBJ2-3, is EAGVAQSPRYKIIEKRQSVAFWCNPISGHATLYWYQQILGQGPKLLIQFQNNGVVDDSQLPKDRFSAERLKGVDSTLKIQPAKLEDSAVYLCASSLPQGTQYFGPGTRLTVL.